The present TCR beta chain was sequenced within a study of shared clonotypes between healthy human individuals. This clone was counted a single time. Its specificity is unknown. This same CDR3 is encoded by further DNA sequences in the sample. A deep-level run was used for the assay. For every subset, genomic DNA was evenly distributed across several immunoSEQ plates. TCRdb's copy holds only in-frame clones and misses some; the assay was immunoSEQ multiplex PCR. The sample contains about 530,000 clones, 60% to 80% of which appear only once. The CDR3 runs 13 residues. After removal of 4 bases from V and 1 base from J, the junction contained 3 bases not matched to a gene. Germline assignment: CDR1 SQVTM and CDR2 ANQGSEA. Study outcomes and limitations: It was only blood that was sampled, and tissue repertoires likely differ.

The source of this sequence is a woman aged 40 to 50 in good health. Some clones in this sample may be carry-over from other donors' samples. The chain combines TRBV29-1 with TRBJ2-7; TRBD1 aligns across 8 bases. The source material was PBMCs. CDR3 region: CSVGRTGSYEQYF. Here the CDR3 DNA reads TGCAGCGTTGGGAGGACAGGGTCCTACGAGCAGTACTTC.